The source of this TCR beta chain is a study of cytomegalovirus exposure and HLA in healthy donors. Regarding the study as a whole: A missense DCLRE1C variant was associated with V- and J-gene trimming of TCR beta chains in a later analysis, and an independent cohort replicated the association. Exclusion as indistinguishable affected some V segments, including TRBV6-2 and TRBV6-3. Most TCR sequences were rare, but some public TCRs occurred in many donors.

60 Vbeta and 13 Jbeta primers were used in PCR. Profiling relied on immunoSEQ multiplex PCR, and the TCRdb table lists in-frame clones only, not all of them. The data show some 120,000 clones, around three quarters seen once. Remarks on this clone: Its antigen remains unidentified.

The V gene's germline CDR1 is MNHNS and CDR2 SASEGT. V was pared by 6 bases and J by 2 bases, with 14 bases between. CDR3 length: 15 amino acids. This TCR came from a middle-aged man in good health and CMV-seronegative. V gene TRBV6-1 combines with J gene TRBJ1-5; D ambiguous. Sequencing was carried out using PBMCs. In DNA form, the CDR3 reads TGTGCCAGCAGCAACGACCAGGTGGGCAATCAGCCCCAGCATTTT. Translation gives CASSNDQVGNQPQHF.